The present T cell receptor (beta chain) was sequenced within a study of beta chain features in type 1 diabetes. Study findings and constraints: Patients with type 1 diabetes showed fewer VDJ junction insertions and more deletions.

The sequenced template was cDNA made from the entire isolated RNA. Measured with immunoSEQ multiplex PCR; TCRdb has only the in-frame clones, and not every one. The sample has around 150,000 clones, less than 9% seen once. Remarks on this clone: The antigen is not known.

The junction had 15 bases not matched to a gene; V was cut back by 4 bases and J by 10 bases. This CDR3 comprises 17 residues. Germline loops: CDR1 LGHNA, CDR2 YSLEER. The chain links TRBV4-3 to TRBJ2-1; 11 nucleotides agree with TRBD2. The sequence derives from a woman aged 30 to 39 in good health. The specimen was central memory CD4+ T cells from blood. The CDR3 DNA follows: TGCGCCAGCAGCCCTCTAATGACTAGCGGGGCCTTCGGGGAGCAGTTCTTC. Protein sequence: CASSPLMTSGAFGEQFF.